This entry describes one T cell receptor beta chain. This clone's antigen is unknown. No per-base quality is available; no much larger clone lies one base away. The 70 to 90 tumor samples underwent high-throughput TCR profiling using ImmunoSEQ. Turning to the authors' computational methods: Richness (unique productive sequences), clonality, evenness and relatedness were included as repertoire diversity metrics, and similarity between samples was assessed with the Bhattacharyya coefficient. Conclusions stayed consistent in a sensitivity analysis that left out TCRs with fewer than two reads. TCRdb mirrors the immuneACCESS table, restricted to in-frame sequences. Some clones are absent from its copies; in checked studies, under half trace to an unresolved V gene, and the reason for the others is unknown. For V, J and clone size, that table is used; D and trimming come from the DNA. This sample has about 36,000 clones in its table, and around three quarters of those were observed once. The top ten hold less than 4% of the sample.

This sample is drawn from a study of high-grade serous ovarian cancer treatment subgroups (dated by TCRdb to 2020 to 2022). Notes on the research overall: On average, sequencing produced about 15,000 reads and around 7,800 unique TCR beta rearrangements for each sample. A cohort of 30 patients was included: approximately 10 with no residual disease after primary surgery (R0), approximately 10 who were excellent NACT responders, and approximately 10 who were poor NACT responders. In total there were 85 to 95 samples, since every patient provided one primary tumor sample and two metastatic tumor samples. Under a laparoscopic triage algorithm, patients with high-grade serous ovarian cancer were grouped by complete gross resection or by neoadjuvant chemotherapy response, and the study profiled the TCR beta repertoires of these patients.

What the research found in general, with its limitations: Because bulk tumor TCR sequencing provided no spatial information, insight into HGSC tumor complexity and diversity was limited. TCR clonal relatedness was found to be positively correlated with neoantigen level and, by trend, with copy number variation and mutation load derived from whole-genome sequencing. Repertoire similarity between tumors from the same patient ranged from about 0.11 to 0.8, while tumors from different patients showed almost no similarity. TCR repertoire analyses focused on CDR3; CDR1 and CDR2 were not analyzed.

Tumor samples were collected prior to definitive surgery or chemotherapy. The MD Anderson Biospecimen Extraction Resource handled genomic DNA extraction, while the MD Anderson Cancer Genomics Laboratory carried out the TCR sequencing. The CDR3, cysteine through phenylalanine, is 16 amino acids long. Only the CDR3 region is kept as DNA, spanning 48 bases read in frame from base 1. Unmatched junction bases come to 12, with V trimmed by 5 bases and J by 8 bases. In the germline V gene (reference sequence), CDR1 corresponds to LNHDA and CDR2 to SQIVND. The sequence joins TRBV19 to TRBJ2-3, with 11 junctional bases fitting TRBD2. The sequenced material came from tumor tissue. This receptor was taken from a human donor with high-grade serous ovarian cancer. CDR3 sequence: CASSARLAGKIVTQYF. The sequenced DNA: TGTGCCAGTAGTGCCAGACTAGCGGGAAAAATAGTTACGCAGTATTTT. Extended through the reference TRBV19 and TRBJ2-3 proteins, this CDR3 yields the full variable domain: DGGITQSPKYLFRKEGQNVTLSCEQNLNHDAMYWYRQDPGQGLRLIYYSQIVNDFQKGDIAEGYSVSREKKESFPLTVTSAQKNPTAFYLCASSARLAGKIVTQYFGPGTRLTVL.